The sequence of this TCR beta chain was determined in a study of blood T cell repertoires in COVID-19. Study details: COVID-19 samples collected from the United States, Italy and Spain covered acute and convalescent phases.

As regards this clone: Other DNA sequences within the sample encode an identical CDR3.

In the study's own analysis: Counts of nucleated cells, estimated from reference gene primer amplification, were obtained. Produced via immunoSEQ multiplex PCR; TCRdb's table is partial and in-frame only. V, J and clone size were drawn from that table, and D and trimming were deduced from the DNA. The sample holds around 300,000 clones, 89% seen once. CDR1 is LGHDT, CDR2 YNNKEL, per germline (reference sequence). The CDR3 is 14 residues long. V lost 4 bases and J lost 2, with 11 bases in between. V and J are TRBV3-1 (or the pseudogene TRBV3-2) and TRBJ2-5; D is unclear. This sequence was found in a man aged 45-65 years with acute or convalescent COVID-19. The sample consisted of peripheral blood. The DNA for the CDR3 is TGTGCCAGCAGCCTAGGCACTACTCAAGAGACCCAGTACTTC. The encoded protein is CASSLGTTQETQYF.